This note documents a single T cell receptor beta chain sequence. Its antigen has not been determined. Base qualities were left out, and no much larger clone turns up one base away. This entry is derived from a study of PD-1 blockade in classical Hodgkin lymphoma (TCRdb year 2020). Regarding the complete study: Nivolumab dosing was 3 mg/kg intravenously every 2 weeks, continuing until either disease progression or unacceptable toxicity. To define a peripheral blood immune signature of response to PD-1 blockade in classical Hodgkin lymphoma, the study combined TCR beta sequencing with CyTOF.

What the research found in general, with its limitations: The study covered only a single clinical trial cohort, and the causes of the repertoire differences, possibly disease activity or prior therapy, were still not defined. CD4+ but not CD8+ TCR diversity rose significantly by C4D1 (p=0.0027 vs p=0.16), most apparent in complete responders (p=0.02). Among trial patients, those achieving complete response had baseline diversity similar to that of newly diagnosed patients, while diversity was significantly lower in partial responders and progressors. Patients starting nivolumab less than 1 year after ASCT had lower diversity and were excluded from later analyses to avoid confounding by immune reconstitution. Baseline TCR diversity was reported as lower in newly diagnosed patients than in healthy donors, and lower still in relapsed/refractory patients.

Genomic DNA was isolated using the Qiagen DNeasy kit from unsorted PBMCs as well as from negatively selected CD4+ and CD8+ fractions. Using primers that anneal to V and J segments, immunoSEQ multiplex PCR amplified the TCR beta CDR3 regions. Amplification bias was minimized using a synthetic immune receptor repertoire, and residual bias was removed computationally after sequencing. The source study handled its data this way. Custom Python scripts were used to quantify repertoire diversity as the Shannon entropy index. Unsorted, CD4+ and CD8+ repertoires were analyzed separately, except for combined analyses in which CD4+ and CD8+ sequences were merged in silico. A clone was considered expanded if an increase in frequency of at least 2-fold after treatment relative to C1D1 was found, and a pseudocount of 0.5 was applied to clones undetected at baseline. Clones with 0 or 1 copy at C1D1 were classified as singleton clones, and clones with 2 or more copies were classified as non-singleton clones. Clones expanded in unsorted samples were assigned a CD4+, CD8+ or unknown annotation through matching of protein sequences in sorted samples from the same patient. Wilcoxon tests on paired samples were used to test diversity changes from C1D1 to C4D1. This is the immuneACCESS table as TCRdb keeps it, with only in-frame sequences that have V and J called. A part of the clones is gone; compared with another copy, unresolved V genes explain less than half, and the rest is unexplained. V, J and clone size derive from that table, while D and trimming were established from the DNA sequence. Present in this sample are over 60,000 clones, 71% of which were seen just once. The top ten clonotypes cover 9% to 10% of the sample.

The sample's time point label is to be understood as: cycle 2 day 1 (C2D1) of nivolumab. Relapse after autologous stem cell transplantation had occurred in all trial patients, and cohorts A, B and C were distinguished by prior brentuximab vedotin exposure. The trial cohort was composed of 56 patients with relapsed/refractory classical Hodgkin lymphoma, for whom complete response, partial response or progressive disease was recorded as best overall response. In the multi-cohort phase II CheckMate 205 trial, trial patients received single-agent nivolumab. An independent review committee assessed best overall response using the 2007 International Working Group response criteria. PBMCs from the trial were collected at three points: immediately before nivolumab initiation (C1D1), and during therapy at cycle 2 day 1 and cycle 4 day 1. Peripheral blood was collected in 8 mL Vacutainer Cell Preparation Tubes, from which PBMCs were isolated by centrifugation and then cryopreserved.

This TCR derives from a human donor with classical Hodgkin lymphoma. Sequenced here: peripheral blood mononuclear cells (PBMCs), sampled before the second cycle of nivolumab.

CDR3 loop: CASSPTQTGGSNQPQHF. DNA sequence: TGCGCCAGCAGCCCGACTCAGACAGGGGGTAGCAATCAGCCCCAGCATTTT. The chain is made from TRBV5-1 and TRBJ1-5; 9 central bases correspond to TRBD1. According to the germline V gene, CDR1 reads SGHRS and CDR2 reads YFSETQ. From cysteine to phenylalanine, the CDR3 is 17 amino acids long. The entry retains the CDR3 DNA only, 51 bases that are in frame from base 1. From V the trimming removes 4 bases and from J it removes 0 bases, while the gene matches leave 8 bases of the junction unaccounted for.